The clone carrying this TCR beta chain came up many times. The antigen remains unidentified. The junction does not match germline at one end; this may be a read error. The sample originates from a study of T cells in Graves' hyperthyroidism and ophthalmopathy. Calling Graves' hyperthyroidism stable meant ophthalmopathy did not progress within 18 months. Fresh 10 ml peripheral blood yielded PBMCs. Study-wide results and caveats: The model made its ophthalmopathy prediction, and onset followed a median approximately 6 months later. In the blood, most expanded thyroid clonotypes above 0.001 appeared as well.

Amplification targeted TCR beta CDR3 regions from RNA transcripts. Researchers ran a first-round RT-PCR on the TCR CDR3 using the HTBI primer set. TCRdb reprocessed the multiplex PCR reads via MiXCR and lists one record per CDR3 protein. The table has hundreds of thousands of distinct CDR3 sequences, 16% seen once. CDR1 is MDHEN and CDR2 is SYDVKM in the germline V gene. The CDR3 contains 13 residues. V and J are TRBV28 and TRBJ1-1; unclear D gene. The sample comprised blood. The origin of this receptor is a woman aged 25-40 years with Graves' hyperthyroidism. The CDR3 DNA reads TGTGCCAGCAGCTTATACCCGAACACTGAAGCTTTCTTT. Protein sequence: CASSLYPNTEAFF.